These T cell receptor beta chains were read from a single sample in a study of molecular identifiers for immune sequencing clone quantification. TCRdb re-analysed the PCR reads in MiXCR, keeping a single row per CDR3 protein. The sample shows a few hundred thousand distinct CDR3 sequences, 24% of them seen only once. The material sequenced was naive CD8+ T cells from blood, with Jurkat cell RNA spiked in. These receptors were obtained from a human donor in good health. Some libraries in this study had Jurkat cell RNA spiked in. The CDR3 runs from the conserved cysteine through the conserved F or W. Each record gives: D gene, clone size, V gene, J gene, CDR3 DNA, CDR3 protein. A D gene is named only where the DNA matches it firmly. Some rows have no size entry. The others give once, few or many, or a class for an expanded clone.

TRBD1	few	TRBV13	TRBJ1-1	TGTGCCACCGCACCGGACAGGAATAATGCTGAAGCTTTCTTT	CATAPDRNNAEAFF
NA	few	TRBV5-1	TRBJ2-2	TGCGCCAGCAGCCCCGTAATCGGAATTGGCAACACCGGGGAGCTGTTTTTT	CASSPVIGIGNTGELFF
TRBD1	many	TRBV7-6	TRBJ2-7	TGTGCCAGCAGCTTCTCCGGGACAGCCTCCTACGAGCAGTACTTC	CASSFSGTASYEQYF
TRBD2	NA	TRBV20-1	TRBJ2-3	TGCAGTGCTAGAGACCCCCGTAGTCTAGCGGGATACACAGATACGCAGTATTTT	CSARDPRSLAGYTDTQYF
NA	NA	TRBV25-1	TRBJ2-3	TGTGCCAGCAGTGAAAACACCTTAGGGGGAGCGCCGGGAGATACGCAGTATTTT	CASSENTLGGAPGDTQYF
NA	NA	TRBV30	TRBJ2-3	TGTGCCTGGAGTGAGGATCAGGAGGGCCAAGCTGAAGATACGCAGTATTTT	CAWSEDQEGQAEDTQYF
NA	few	TRBV6-5	TRBJ2-5	TGTGCCAGTAAAGGGCAGACCCAAGAGACCCAGTACTTC	CASKGQTQETQYF
TRBD2	NA	TRBV27	TRBJ2-3	TGTGCCAGCAGTTTGACGGGAGGGCTGGCAGATACGCAGTATTTT	CASSLTGGLADTQYF
TRBD1	few	TRBV20-1	TRBJ1-5	TGCAGTGTTCGGACAGGGGGAAGCAATCAGCCCCAGCATTTT	CSVRTGGSNQPQHF
NA	few	TRBV18	TRBJ1-1	TGTGCCAGCTCACCACCTAACAGGGCTGACACTGAAGCTTTCTTT	CASSPPNRADTEAFF
TRBD1	NA	TRBV27	TRBJ2-5	TGTGCCAGCAGTCAACAGGGGGACTTAAGGACCCAGTACTTC	CASSQQGDLRTQYF
TRBD1	few	TRBV19	TRBJ1-5	TGTGCCAGTACCCCAGGACAGGACCCCAATCAGCCCCAGCATTTT	CASTPGQDPNQPQHF
NA	NA	TRBV7-9	TRBJ2-3	TGTGCCAGCAGTCGTAGCACTGGCACTTGCACAGATACGCAGTATTTT	CASSRSTGTCTDTQYF
NA	NA	TRBV11-2	TRBJ2-5	TGTGCCAGCAGCACGATCCAAGAGACCCAGTACTTC	CASSTIQETQYF
NA	NA	TRBV27	TRBJ1-4	TGTGCCAGCAGTTTATCGACGGGCGGAAAAAATGAAAGACTGTTTTTT	CASSLSTGGKNERLFF
NA	many	TRBV4-1	TRBJ1-1	TGCGCCAGCAGCCAAGCCCCGGGACGATTGGACACTGAAGCTTTCTTT	CASSQAPGRLDTEAFF
TRBD1	many	TRBV29-1	TRBJ1-1	TGCAGCGCCCGGGACAGTGAAGCTTTCTTT	CSARDSEAFF
NA	NA	TRBV30	TRBJ2-1	TGTGCCTGGAGCGCAGATGAGCAGTTCTTC	CAWSADEQFF
TRBD1	few	TRBV7-8	TRBJ2-1	TGTGCCAGCATCGATGTAAGGGGACAGAGCTCCTACAATGAGCAGTTCTTC	CASIDVRGQSSYNEQFF
TRBD2	many	TRBV28	TRBJ2-2	TGTGCCAGCAGTCCCCGGGAGGCTAACACCGGGGAGCTGTTTTTT	CASSPREANTGELFF
NA	NA	TRBV4-3	TRBJ2-7	TGCGCCAGCAGCCAAGGGCTAGCAGGAGCTTCCGAGCAGTACTTC	CASSQGLAGASEQYF
TRBD2	many	TRBV2	TRBJ2-3	TGTGCCAGCAGTCGTCTAGCGGGAAGCACAGATACGCAGTATTTT	CASSRLAGSTDTQYF
NA	NA	TRBV12-5	TRBJ2-5	NA	CASGLLSLDILETQYF
NA	few	TRBV7-2	TRBJ2-1	TGTGCCAGCAGCTTAGATAGAACGGGACTTTTCAATGAGCAGTTCTTC	CASSLDRTGLFNEQFF
NA	many	TRBV5-6	TRBJ1-1	TGTGCCAGCAGCTTGGCCCTTGGCAGGGACACTGAAGCTTTCTTT	CASSLALGRDTEAFF
NA	few	TRBV7-2	TRBJ2-1	TGTGCCAGCAGCTTATACGGGGGAAACTACAATGAGCAGTTCTTC	CASSLYGGNYNEQFF
NA	many	TRBV20-1	TRBJ2-7	TGCAGTGCTAGAGATTTTGCGGGGACGGACGAGCAGTACTTC	CSARDFAGTDEQYF
TRBD2	few	TRBV5-8	TRBJ2-7	TGTGCCAGCAGCGAAGGACTAGCGAGGACCTACGAGCAGTACTTC	CASSEGLARTYEQYF
NA	few	TRBV11-2	TRBJ1-1	TGTGCCAGCAGCTTAGAAGGGCAGGGATACACTGAAGCTTTCTTT	CASSLEGQGYTEAFF
NA	many	TRBV20-1	TRBJ2-7	TGCAGTGCTAGGGACATCTACGAGCAGTACTTC	CSARDIYEQYF
NA	many	TRBV13	TRBJ2-4	TGTGCCAGCAGCAACGCAGGGCTGGCCAAAAACATTCAGTACTTC	CASSNAGLAKNIQYF